The rows below give T cell receptor beta chains drawn from one sample of a study of beta chain features in type 1 diabetes. Here immunoSEQ multiplex PCR was the method, and the copy in TCRdb shows in-frame clones only, minus some. This repertoire shows about 660,000 clones, around 15% found once; its top ten account for around 0.04%. The sample taken for sequencing was naive CD4+ T cells from blood. These TCRs come from a man younger than 35 with type 1 diabetes. Both conserved end residues are part of each CDR3. A D gene is named only where the DNA matches it firmly. Clone size, where shown, is once, few, many, or a class for clones that have expanded.

J gene | D gene | clone size | V gene | CDR3 DNA | CDR3 protein
TRBJ2-3 | NA | NA | TRBV25-1 | TGTGCCAGCAGGGGACGGGGGATACCGGGTACGCAGTATTTT | CASRGRGIPGTQYF
TRBJ1-1 | NA | few | TRBV29-1 | TGCAGCGTTGACAGGACTCCATGGGGGATGAACACTGAAGCTTTCTTT | CSVDRTPWGMNTEAFF
TRBJ2-5 | TRBD2 | NA | TRBV10-3 | TGTGCCATCAGTGACCGAGCGGGGGGTGAAGAGACCCAGTACTTC | CAISDRAGGEETQYF
TRBJ2-1 | NA | NA | TRBV7-6 | TGTGCCAGCAGCTCCGAAACAGGGATCTATGAGCAGTTCTTC | CASSSETGIYEQFF
TRBJ2-7 | NA | NA | TRBV11-2 | TGTGCCAGCAGCTTAATGAGGGGAAACTCCTACGAGCAGTACTTC | CASSLMRGNSYEQYF
TRBJ2-7 | NA | few | TRBV9 | TGTGCCAGCAGCGTAGGCAGGTCCTCCTACGAGCAGTACTTC | CASSVGRSSYEQYF
TRBJ2-3 | NA | NA | TRBV5-1 | TGCGCCAGCAGCTTGGGTTGGACCGCCCGTCCGGATACGCAGTATTTT | CASSLGWTARPDTQYF
TRBJ2-2 | NA | NA | TRBV5-4 | TGTGCCAGCAGCCGAATAGTAACTTCGAACACCGGGGAGCTGTTTTTT | CASSRIVTSNTGELFF
TRBJ1-1 | NA | few | TRBV13 | TGTGCCAGCAGCTTGACTGGGGCGAACTTACGGACCGAAGCTTTCTTT | CASSLTGANLRTEAFF
TRBJ2-7 | NA | few | TRBV5-6 | TGTGCCAGCAGCTTACGGGCGTACGAGCAGTACTTC | CASSLRAYEQYF
TRBJ2-5 | TRBD2 | few | TRBV30 | TGTGCCTGGTTCCGGTCGGGGGGGCAAGAGACCCAGTACTTC | CAWFRSGGQETQYF
TRBJ2-2 | TRBD1 | NA | TRBV28 | TGTGCCAGCAGCCCGGACAGGGGAGGTACCGGGGAGCTGTTTTTT | CASSPDRGGTGELFF
TRBJ2-1 | NA | few | TRBV20-1 | TGCAGTGCTGGACGGAATTATGAGCAGTTCTTC | CSAGRNYEQFF
TRBJ1-3 | NA | NA | TRBV7-2 | TGTGCCAGCAGCGCCCCGGGACGCAGCTCTGGAAACACCATATATTTT | CASSAPGRSSGNTIYF
TRBJ1-2 | NA | NA | TRBV30 | TGTGCCTGGAGCCTTGGGGACCGTAACTATGGCTACACCTTC | CAWSLGDRNYGYTF
TRBJ1-1 | NA | NA | TRBV5-1 | TGCGCCAGCAGCTCAAAAGCGGCTGTTGACACTGAAGCTTTCTTT | CASSSKAAVDTEAFF
TRBJ1-6 | TRBD1 | NA | TRBV30 | TGTGCCTGGAGTTCGACAGGGGTTAATTCACCCCTCCACTTT | CAWSSTGVNSPLHF
TRBJ1-2 | NA | NA | TRBV29-1 | TGCAGCCTTGGGTCTTCCCCCGGCTATGGCTACACCTTC | CSLGSSPGYGYTF
TRBJ2-1 | TRBD1 | few | TRBV28 | TGTGCCAGCAGTTTGCAGGGACAGGACTCCTACAATGAGCAGTTCTTC | CASSLQGQDSYNEQFF
TRBJ2-4 | NA | NA | TRBV29-1 | TGCAGCGTTGGGGAGGGGGGAAACATTCAGTACTTC | CSVGEGGNIQYF
TRBJ2-1 | NA | few | TRBV4-2 | TGTGCCAGCAGCCAAGGGGCAAGCGGGGACAATCTGGGGCAGTTCTTC | CASSQGASGDNLGQFF
TRBJ2-7 | TRBD2 | few | TRBV27 | TGTGCCAGCAGTTCATTGGGACTAGCGGGTTACTCCTACGAGCAGTACTTC | CASSSLGLAGYSYEQYF
TRBJ2-5 | TRBD1 | NA | TRBV9 | TGTGCCAGCAGTCGACAGGGGAACCAAGAGACCCAGTACTTC | CASSRQGNQETQYF
TRBJ2-1 | TRBD2 | NA | TRBV29-1 | TGCAGCGTCCCAGGGAGCGGGGGGCCATACAATGAGCAGTTCTTC | CSVPGSGGPYNEQFF
TRBJ1-4 | NA | NA | TRBV28 | TGTGCCAGCAGTCCGTCCGGCTCCCGAAAACTGTTTTTT | CASSPSGSRKLFF
TRBJ2-7 | NA | NA | TRBV30 | TGTGCCTGGACGGTTATACGGGGGAGCTACGAGCAGTACTTC | CAWTVIRGSYEQYF
TRBJ2-1 | TRBD2 | NA | TRBV7-2 | TGTGCCAGCAGCTTAACTGGGACTAGCGGGAGAAGGGAGCAGTTCTTC | CASSLTGTSGRREQFF
TRBJ2-7 | NA | few | TRBV30 | TGTGCCTGGAGCGGGAGCACCTACGAGCAGTACTTC | CAWSGSTYEQYF
TRBJ1-6 | NA | NA | TRBV10-3 | TGTGCTATCAGTAAATCCCCGGGATCCTCACCCCTCCACTTT | CAISKSPGSSPLHF
TRBJ1-5 | NA | NA | TRBV30 | TGTGCCTGGAGTGTGAGGCAGGATCAGCCCCAGCATTTT | CAWSVRQDQPQHF
TRBJ2-7 | TRBD2 | few | TRBV7-9 | TGTGCCAGCAGCTTCCCCGGGCTAGCGGGAGCCAACGAGCAGTACTTC | CASSFPGLAGANEQYF
TRBJ2-7 | NA | NA | TRBV5-6 | TGTGCCAGCAGCTTGTCGGGACGAGGAGCCTACGAGCAGTACTTC | CASSLSGRGAYEQYF
TRBJ1-2 | NA | NA | TRBV5-4 | TGTGCCAGCAGCTTGAGAACAGACACCTATGGCTACACCTTC | CASSLRTDTYGYTF
TRBJ1-5 | TRBD1 | few | TRBV30 | TGTGCCTGGAGTGTAAGACAGGGAACTGGGAGCAATCAGCCCCAGCATTTT | CAWSVRQGTGSNQPQHF
TRBJ2-6 | NA | few | TRBV6-5 | TGTGCCAGCAGCAGAAAGTCAGGGGCCAACGTCCTGACTTTC | CASSRKSGANVLTF
TRBJ2-7 | NA | few | TRBV7-9 | TGTGCCAGCAGCTTGGGATCCTATGGCTACGAGCAGTACTTC | CASSLGSYGYEQYF
TRBJ2-7 | TRBD1 | few | TRBV18 | TGTGCCAGCTCACCGGGACAGAACACACCGGGGGAGCAGTACTTC | CASSPGQNTPGEQYF
TRBJ2-7 | TRBD1 | NA | TRBV18 | TGTGCCAGCTCACAGATGCCAGGGGGTCCCTACGAGCAGTACTTC | CASSQMPGGPYEQYF
TRBJ2-2 | NA | NA | TRBV9 | NA | CASTLRESRPEPGSCFF
TRBJ2-7 | TRBD1 | NA | TRBV30 | TGTGCCTGGAGTGTGCCAGGGGGTTACGAGCAGTACTTC | CAWSVPGGYEQYF
TRBJ1-1 | TRBD1 | NA | TRBV2 | TGTGCCAGCAGTATCCGGACAGGGGCTGAAGCTTTCTTT | CASSIRTGAEAFF
TRBJ2-1 | NA | NA | TRBV15 | TGTGCCACCAGCAGAGCCATAGAATACAATGAGCAGTTCTTC | CATSRAIEYNEQFF
TRBJ2-1 | NA | few | TRBV30 | TGTGCCTGGAGTCCCTCCGGGACTGAGCAGTTCTTC | CAWSPSGTEQFF
TRBJ2-1 | TRBD2 | NA | TRBV7-6 | TGTGCCAGCAGCCCCACCGGGACTACGTTAAATGAGCAGTTCTTC | CASSPTGTTLNEQFF
TRBJ2-2 | NA | NA | TRBV5-1 | TGCGCCAGCAGCCTCGGGGGCTGGACCGGGGAGCTGTTTTTT | CASSLGGWTGELFF
TRBJ1-2 | NA | few | TRBV25-1 | TGTGCCAGCAGTGGCGCGGGGGGCAACAACTATGGCTACACCTTC | CASSGAGGNNYGYTF
TRBJ2-2 | NA | few | TRBV5-1 | TGCGCCAGCAGCTTGAAGGGGGAAAACACCGGGGAGCTGTTTTTT | CASSLKGENTGELFF
TRBJ2-5 | NA | NA | TRBV9 | TGTGCCAGCAGCGTAGGTGTGACAAAAGAGACCCAGTACTTC | CASSVGVTKETQYF
TRBJ1-2 | NA | few | TRBV30 | TGTGCCTGGAGTGTCTCCTTTAGTGGCTACACCTTC | CAWSVSFSGYTF
TRBJ1-2 | TRBD1 | few | TRBV2 | TGTGCCAGCAGTCAGCCCCACCCAGGGGGCTCTAACTATGGCTACACCTTC | CASSQPHPGGSNYGYTF
TRBJ1-1 | NA | NA | TRBV7-3 | TGTGCCAGCAGCCTTTTTGAGAACACTGAAGCTTTCTTT | CASSLFENTEAFF
TRBJ2-7 | NA | few | TRBV5-4 | TGTGCCAGCAGCGAACCGACAGAAGGAAACTACGAGCAGTACTTC | CASSEPTEGNYEQYF
TRBJ2-7 | TRBD1 | NA | TRBV5-1 | TGCGCCAGCAGCTCCGGGACAGGGATCAGCTACGAGCAGTACTTC | CASSSGTGISYEQYF
TRBJ2-7 | TRBD2 | few | TRBV10-3 | TGTGCCATCAGTGAAGAGGGGAGGGAGCTTTACTTC | CAISEEGRELYF
TRBJ2-1 | NA | NA | TRBV4-1 | TGCGCCAGCAGCCCCAGCTCAGAGTACAATGAGCAGTTCTTC | CASSPSSEYNEQFF
TRBJ2-1 | TRBD2 | NA | TRBV4-2 | TGTGCCAGCAGCCCCGGGGCAGCGGGAGATGAGCAGTTCTTC | CASSPGAAGDEQFF
TRBJ2-3 | NA | few | TRBV14 | TGTGCCAGCAGCCAATTGGACGGACCAGCAGATACGCAGTATTTT | CASSQLDGPADTQYF
TRBJ1-4 | TRBD1 | NA | TRBV7-2 | TGTGCCAGCAGCGCGGACAGGGTGGGGGAAAAACTGTTTTTT | CASSADRVGEKLFF
TRBJ1-3 | NA | NA | TRBV15 | TGTGCCACCAGCAGAGGAAGGGACTCTGGAAACACCATATATTTT | CATSRGRDSGNTIYF